The 5 T cell receptor beta chains presented below share a single source sample, sequenced in a study of blood T cells in healthy people across ages. Together with a sample-barcoded 5' primer, a J-beta primer mix was included in a second PCR lasting about 7 to 11 cycles. TCRdb fed the 5' RACE reads into MiXCR, producing one record per CDR3 protein. The sample holds about 1.1 million distinct CDR3 sequences, 35% to 40% seen once. Sequencing used blood. The receptor source for this set is a man younger than 30 in good health.

The chain carries TRBV5-6 and TRBJ1-2, with TRBD1 matching over 9 bases. Looked up from germline, CDR1 is SGHDT and CDR2 is YYEEEE. The CDR3 totals 17 residues. V shed 4 bases and J 0 bases; nucleotides not matched to a gene: 10. The CDR3 spells CASSRRDRVGPNYGYTF. The DNA for the CDR3 is TGTGCCAGCAGCCGCCGGGACAGGGTCGGACCTAACTATGGCTACACCTTC.

This clonotype appeared a few times. V and J are TRBV25-1 and TRBJ2-3, with D maybe TRBD2 (6 bases). The CDR3 totals 14 residues. Germline CDR1 is MGHDK and CDR2 is SYGVNS. Trimming left V 6 bases short and J 2 bases short, with 12 bases between. This CDR3 reads CASRGQRATDTQYF. The CDR3 DNA reads TGTGCCAGCAGAGGGCAGCGGGCCACAGATACGCAGTATTTT.

As for this clonotype: One junction end disagrees with the germline gene, perhaps due to a read error. This chain uses TRBV5-1 with TRBJ1-1, with D unresolved. CDR1 is SGHRS and CDR2 is YFSETQ in the germline V gene. This CDR3 has 13 residues. In DNA, the CDR3 is TGCGCCAGCAGCTTGGCCACAGATACTGGAGCTTTCTTT. Its translation is CASSLATDTGAFF.

This clonotype was recorded a few times. The chain carries TRBV7-3 and TRBJ2-3; 12 bases agree with TRBD2. The CDR3 runs 20 residues. Germline V gene data show CDR1 as SGHTA and CDR2 as FQGTGA. The V and J ends lost 0 bases and 0 bases, in that order; junction bases with no gene match: 10. The CDR3 DNA reads TGTGCCAGCAGCTTAACGACTACGGGACTAGCGGGCTCAAGCACAGATACGCAGTATTTT. Translation: CASSLTTTGLAGSSTDTQYF.

The chain has TRBV27 and TRBJ2-3; tentatively, D is TRBD1 (6 bases). CDR1 and CDR2 (germline): MNHEY, SMNVEV (reference sequence). This CDR3 comprises 15 residues. The V end was cut by 5 bases, the J end by 4 bases, with 16 bases between. The CDR3 here is CASSLQVGAADTQYF. The CDR3 region has the DNA TGTGCCAGCAGTCTCCAAGTGGGGGCGGCAGATACGCAGTATTTT.